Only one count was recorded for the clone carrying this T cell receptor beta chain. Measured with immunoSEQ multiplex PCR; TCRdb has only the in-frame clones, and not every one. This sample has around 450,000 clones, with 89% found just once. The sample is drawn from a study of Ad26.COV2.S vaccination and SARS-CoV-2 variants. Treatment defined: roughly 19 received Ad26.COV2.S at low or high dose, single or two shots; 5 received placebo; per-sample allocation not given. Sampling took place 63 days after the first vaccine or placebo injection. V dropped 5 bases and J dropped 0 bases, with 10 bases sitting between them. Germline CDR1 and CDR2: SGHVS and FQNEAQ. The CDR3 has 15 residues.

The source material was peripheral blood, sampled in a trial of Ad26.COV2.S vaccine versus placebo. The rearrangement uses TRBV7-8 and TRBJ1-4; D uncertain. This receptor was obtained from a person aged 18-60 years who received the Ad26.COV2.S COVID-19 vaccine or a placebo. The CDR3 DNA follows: TGTGCCAGCAGCCCGCGACAAGCAACTAATGAAAAACTGTTTTTT. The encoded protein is CASSPRQATNEKLFF.